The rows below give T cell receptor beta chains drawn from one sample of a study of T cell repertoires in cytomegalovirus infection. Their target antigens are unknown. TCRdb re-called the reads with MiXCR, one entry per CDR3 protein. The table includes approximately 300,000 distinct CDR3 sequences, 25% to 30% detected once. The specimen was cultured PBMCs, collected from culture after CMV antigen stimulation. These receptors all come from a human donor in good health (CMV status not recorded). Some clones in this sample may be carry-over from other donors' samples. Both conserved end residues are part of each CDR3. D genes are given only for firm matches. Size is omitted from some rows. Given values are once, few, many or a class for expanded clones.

cdr3_nt: TGTGCCAGTAACCGACAGTACGAAGCTTTCTTT; cdr3_aa: CASNRQYEAFF; d_call: NA; j_call: TRBJ1-1; clone_size: few; v_call: TRBV19
cdr3_nt: TGTGCCAGCAGCCTTGCTAGGGGGTTTCCTTATAGCAATCAGCCCCAGCATTTT; cdr3_aa: CASSLARGFPYSNQPQHF; d_call: NA; j_call: TRBJ1-5; clone_size: NA; v_call: TRBV28
cdr3_nt: TGTGCCAGCAGCACACAGGGGGGCCAGCCCCAGCATTTT; cdr3_aa: CASSTQGGQPQHF; d_call: TRBD1; j_call: TRBJ1-5; clone_size: few; v_call: TRBV6-1
cdr3_nt: TGTGCCAGCAGCCGGGACAGTTACACCGGGGAGCTGTTTTTT; cdr3_aa: CASSRDSYTGELFF; d_call: TRBD1; j_call: TRBJ2-2; clone_size: NA; v_call: TRBV7-9
cdr3_nt: TGTGCCAGTAGTGCCAGGGGCGCCTCTGGGGCCAACGTCCTGACTTTC; cdr3_aa: CASSARGASGANVLTF; d_call: NA; j_call: TRBJ2-6; clone_size: many; v_call: TRBV19
cdr3_nt: TGTGCCAGTAGGAGGGGACCGAGCTCTGGAAACACCATATATTTT; cdr3_aa: CASRRGPSSGNTIYF; d_call: NA; j_call: TRBJ1-3; clone_size: few; v_call: TRBV19
cdr3_nt: TGCAGTGCTCCCAAATTTGGGGGCACAGATACGCAGTATTTT; cdr3_aa: CSAPKFGGTDTQYF; d_call: NA; j_call: TRBJ2-3; clone_size: NA; v_call: TRBV20-1
cdr3_nt: TGTGCCAGCAGCCAGGGACAGCTAGACAAAGAGACCCAGTACTTC; cdr3_aa: CASSQGQLDKETQYF; d_call: TRBD1; j_call: TRBJ2-5; clone_size: few; v_call: TRBV4-2
cdr3_nt: TGTGCCAGCAGTTTAAAGTTTGGAGCTTTCTTT; cdr3_aa: CASSLKFGAFF; d_call: NA; j_call: TRBJ1-1; clone_size: few; v_call: TRBV28
cdr3_nt: TGTGCCAGCAGCTTAGTTGGACAGGGGGGCACTGAAGCTTTCTTT; cdr3_aa: CASSLVGQGGTEAFF; d_call: TRBD1; j_call: TRBJ1-1; clone_size: few; v_call: TRBV7-8
cdr3_nt: TGTGCCAGCAGCCAAGATTTCGCGGTCTCTGTCTATGGCTACACCTTC; cdr3_aa: CASSQDFAVSVYGYTF; d_call: NA; j_call: TRBJ1-2; clone_size: few; v_call: TRBV4-1
cdr3_nt: TGCAGCGTTTCCGACAGGGTAACAGGCTACACCTTC; cdr3_aa: CSVSDRVTGYTF; d_call: TRBD1; j_call: TRBJ1-2; clone_size: NA; v_call: TRBV29-1
cdr3_nt: TGTGCCATCAGCCCCGCGGGGGGGACCCAAGAGACCCAGTACTTC; cdr3_aa: CAISPAGGTQETQYF; d_call: TRBD2; j_call: TRBJ2-5; clone_size: NA; v_call: TRBV10-3
cdr3_nt: TGTGCCATCACTAGCCAGCGGGAGGATACGCAGTATTTT; cdr3_aa: CAITSQREDTQYF; d_call: TRBD2; j_call: TRBJ2-3; clone_size: few; v_call: TRBV10-3
cdr3_nt: TGTGCCAGCAGTTACCCAGTGTTGGGGAACACTGAAGCTTTCTTT; cdr3_aa: CASSYPVLGNTEAFF; d_call: NA; j_call: TRBJ1-1; clone_size: few; v_call: TRBV28
cdr3_nt: TGTGCCAGCAGCTTACGAGGGAGATCCTATAATTCACCCCTCCACTTT; cdr3_aa: CASSLRGRSYNSPLHF; d_call: NA; j_call: TRBJ1-6; clone_size: NA; v_call: TRBV7-6
cdr3_nt: TGTGCCAGCAGTTCCAGGGATCCGAAGGAAAAACTGTTTTTT; cdr3_aa: CASSSRDPKEKLFF; d_call: NA; j_call: TRBJ1-4; clone_size: NA; v_call: TRBV28
cdr3_nt: TGTGCCAGCACCTCAACAGTGGGGGACAGAGTCTACGAGCAGTACTTC; cdr3_aa: CASTSTVGDRVYEQYF; d_call: TRBD1; j_call: TRBJ2-7; clone_size: NA; v_call: TRBV27
cdr3_nt: TGTGCCAGCAGTTGGACAGAGATGAACACTGAAGCTTTCTTT; cdr3_aa: CASSWTEMNTEAFF; d_call: NA; j_call: TRBJ1-1; clone_size: NA; v_call: TRBV6-2/TRBV6-3
cdr3_nt: TGTGCCAGCAGTCCCGGGGACGTTTCTAAACTGTTTTTT; cdr3_aa: CASSPGDVSKLFF; d_call: NA; j_call: TRBJ1-4; clone_size: few; v_call: TRBV2
cdr3_nt: TGTGCCAGCAGTCCGTCTAGCGGAAACTCCTACGAGCAGTACTTC; cdr3_aa: CASSPSSGNSYEQYF; d_call: TRBD2; j_call: TRBJ2-7; clone_size: few; v_call: TRBV27
cdr3_nt: TGTGCCACCAGCAGAGATCTTATACTAGCGGGAGAAGGCAATGAGCAGTTCTTC; cdr3_aa: CATSRDLILAGEGNEQFF; d_call: TRBD2; j_call: TRBJ2-1; clone_size: NA; v_call: TRBV15
cdr3_nt: TGTGCCAGCACCACCCTGTCCCCCCCGACAGGGGCAGAGACCCAGTACTTC; cdr3_aa: CASTTLSPPTGAETQYF; d_call: TRBD1; j_call: TRBJ2-5; clone_size: NA; v_call: TRBV7-8
cdr3_nt: TGTGCCAGCAGCCGAACCCTCGGCGGAGGGACCGGGGAGCTGTTTTTT; cdr3_aa: CASSRTLGGGTGELFF; d_call: NA; j_call: TRBJ2-2; clone_size: few; v_call: TRBV7-6
cdr3_nt: TGTGCCACCAGTGAGCCAGGGGATACGCAGTATTTT; cdr3_aa: CATSEPGDTQYF; d_call: NA; j_call: TRBJ2-3; clone_size: NA; v_call: TRBV24-1
cdr3_nt: TGTGCCAGGCAGGGGATCTATGGCTACACCTTC; cdr3_aa: CARQGIYGYTF; d_call: NA; j_call: TRBJ1-2; clone_size: few; v_call: TRBV2
cdr3_nt: TGTGCCAGCAGGGACTATCAGCCCCAGCATTTT; cdr3_aa: CASRDYQPQHF; d_call: NA; j_call: TRBJ1-5; clone_size: NA; v_call: TRBV6-1
cdr3_nt: TGTGCCAGCAGCTTAGGGGGGAGTACTGAAGCTTTCTTT; cdr3_aa: CASSLGGSTEAFF; d_call: NA; j_call: TRBJ1-1; clone_size: many; v_call: TRBV7-2
cdr3_nt: TGTGCCAGCTCACCCGCCAGGGGGCCTTTGAACACTGAAGCTTTCTTT; cdr3_aa: CASSPARGPLNTEAFF; d_call: TRBD1; j_call: TRBJ1-1; clone_size: NA; v_call: TRBV18
cdr3_nt: TGTGCCAGCAGTCCTCCTAGCGGGAGGGTCGGCACAGATACGCAGTATTTT; cdr3_aa: CASSPPSGRVGTDTQYF; d_call: TRBD2; j_call: TRBJ2-3; clone_size: NA; v_call: TRBV12-3/TRBV12-4
cdr3_nt: TGTGCCACCAGTGACCCCGGGACAGCCCAAGAGACCCAGTACTTC; cdr3_aa: CATSDPGTAQETQYF; d_call: TRBD1; j_call: TRBJ2-5; clone_size: NA; v_call: TRBV24-1
cdr3_nt: TGTGCCAGCAGTCGGGCGCGTAACTATGGCTACACCTTC; cdr3_aa: CASSRARNYGYTF; d_call: NA; j_call: TRBJ1-2; clone_size: NA; v_call: TRBV27
cdr3_nt: TGTGCCAGCAGTTACTCGGCCGGGACAGCCAACACCGGGGAGCTGTTTTTT; cdr3_aa: CASSYSAGTANTGELFF; d_call: TRBD1; j_call: TRBJ2-2; clone_size: few; v_call: TRBV6-8
cdr3_nt: TGTGCCATCAGTGAGCCGGGGACAGGTGGGTGGGAGCAGTACTTC; cdr3_aa: CAISEPGTGGWEQYF; d_call: TRBD1; j_call: TRBJ2-7; clone_size: many; v_call: TRBV10-3
cdr3_nt: TGTGCCAGCAGCTTAAGAGGTTCCCTGTTGTATGGCTACACCTTC; cdr3_aa: CASSLRGSLLYGYTF; d_call: NA; j_call: TRBJ1-2; clone_size: many; v_call: TRBV7-2
cdr3_nt: TGTGCCAGCAGCTCGCTTAGAGGTAGCGGGGGGGCTGACAATGAGCAGTTCTTC; cdr3_aa: CASSSLRGSGGADNEQFF; d_call: TRBD2; j_call: TRBJ2-1; clone_size: NA; v_call: TRBV7-3
cdr3_nt: TGTGCCAGCAGACGGACTCCCGATGCCACTGAAGCTTTCTTT; cdr3_aa: CASRRTPDATEAFF; d_call: NA; j_call: TRBJ1-1; clone_size: NA; v_call: TRBV7-9
cdr3_nt: TGTGCCAGCAGCTTAGGGTCCTCCGGGACAAGCTATGGCTACACCTTC; cdr3_aa: CASSLGSSGTSYGYTF; d_call: NA; j_call: TRBJ1-2; clone_size: few; v_call: TRBV7-6
cdr3_nt: TGTGCCAGCAGCGTTTTGGGACGGATACAAGAGACCCAGTACTTC; cdr3_aa: CASSVLGRIQETQYF; d_call: NA; j_call: TRBJ2-5; clone_size: NA; v_call: TRBV7-6
cdr3_nt: TGTGCCAGCAGTCAGGAAGGGACCATCGGGGAAGCTTTCTTT; cdr3_aa: CASSQEGTIGEAFF; d_call: NA; j_call: TRBJ1-1; clone_size: NA; v_call: TRBV7-9
cdr3_nt: TGTGCCAGCAGCATGGGACCACTTCAAGAGACCCAGTACTTC; cdr3_aa: CASSMGPLQETQYF; d_call: NA; j_call: TRBJ2-5; clone_size: few; v_call: TRBV7-9
cdr3_nt: TGTGCCAGCAGCTTGGTTGGCACTCGCTACGAGCAGTACTTC; cdr3_aa: CASSLVGTRYEQYF; d_call: NA; j_call: TRBJ2-7; clone_size: NA; v_call: TRBV5-6